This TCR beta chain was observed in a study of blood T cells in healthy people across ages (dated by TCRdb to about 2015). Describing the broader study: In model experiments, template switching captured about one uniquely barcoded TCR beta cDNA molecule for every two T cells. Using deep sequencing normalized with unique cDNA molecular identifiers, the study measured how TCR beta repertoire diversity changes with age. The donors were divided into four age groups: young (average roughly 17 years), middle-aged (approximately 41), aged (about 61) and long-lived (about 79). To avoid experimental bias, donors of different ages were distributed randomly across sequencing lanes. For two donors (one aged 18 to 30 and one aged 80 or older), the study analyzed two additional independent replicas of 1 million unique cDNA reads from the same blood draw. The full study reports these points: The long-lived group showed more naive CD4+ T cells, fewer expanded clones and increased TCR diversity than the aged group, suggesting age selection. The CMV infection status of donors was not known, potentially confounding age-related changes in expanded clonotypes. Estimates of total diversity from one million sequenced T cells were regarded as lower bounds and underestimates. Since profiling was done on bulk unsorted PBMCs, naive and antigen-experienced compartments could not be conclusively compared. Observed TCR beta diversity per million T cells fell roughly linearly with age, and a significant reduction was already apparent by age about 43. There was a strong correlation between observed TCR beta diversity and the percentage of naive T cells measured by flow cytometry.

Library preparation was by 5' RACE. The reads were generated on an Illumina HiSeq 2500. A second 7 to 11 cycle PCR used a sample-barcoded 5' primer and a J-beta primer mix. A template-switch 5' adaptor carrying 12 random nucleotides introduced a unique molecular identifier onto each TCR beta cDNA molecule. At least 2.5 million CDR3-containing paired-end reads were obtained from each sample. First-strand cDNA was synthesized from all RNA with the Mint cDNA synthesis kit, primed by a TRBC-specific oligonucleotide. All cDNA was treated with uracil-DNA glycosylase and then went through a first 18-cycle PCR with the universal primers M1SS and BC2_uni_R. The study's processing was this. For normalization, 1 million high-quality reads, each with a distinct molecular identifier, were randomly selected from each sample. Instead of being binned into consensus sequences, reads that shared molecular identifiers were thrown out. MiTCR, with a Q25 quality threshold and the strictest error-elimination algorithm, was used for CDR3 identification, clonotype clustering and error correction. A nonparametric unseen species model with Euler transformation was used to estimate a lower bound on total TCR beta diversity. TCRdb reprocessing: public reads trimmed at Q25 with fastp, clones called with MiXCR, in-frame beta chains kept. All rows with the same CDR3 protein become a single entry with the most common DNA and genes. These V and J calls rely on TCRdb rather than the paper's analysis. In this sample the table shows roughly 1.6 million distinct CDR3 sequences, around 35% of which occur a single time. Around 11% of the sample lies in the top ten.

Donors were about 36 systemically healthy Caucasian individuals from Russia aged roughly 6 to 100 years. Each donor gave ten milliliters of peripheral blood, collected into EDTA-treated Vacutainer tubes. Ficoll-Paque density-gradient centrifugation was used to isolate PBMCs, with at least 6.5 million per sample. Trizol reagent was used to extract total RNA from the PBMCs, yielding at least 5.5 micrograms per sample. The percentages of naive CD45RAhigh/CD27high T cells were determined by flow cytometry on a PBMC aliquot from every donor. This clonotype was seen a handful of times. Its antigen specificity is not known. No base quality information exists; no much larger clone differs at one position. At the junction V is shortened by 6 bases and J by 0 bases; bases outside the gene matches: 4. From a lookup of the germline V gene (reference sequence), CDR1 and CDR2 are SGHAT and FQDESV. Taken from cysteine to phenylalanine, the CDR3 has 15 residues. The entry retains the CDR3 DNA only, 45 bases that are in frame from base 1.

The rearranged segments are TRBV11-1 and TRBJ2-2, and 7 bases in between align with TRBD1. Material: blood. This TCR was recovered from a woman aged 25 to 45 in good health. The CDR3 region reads CASRYGQANTGELFF. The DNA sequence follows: TGTGCCAGCAGATATGGACAGGCGAACACCGGGGAGCTGTTTTTT.